Listed below are T cell receptor beta chains from one sample, sequenced in a study of blood T cell repertoires in COVID-19. Assay used: immunoSEQ multiplex PCR; TCRdb lists only in-frame clones, some missing. The sample has about 82,000 clones, 80% to 90% seen once; the top ten hold 17%. The material sequenced was peripheral blood. The receptors were sampled from a woman aged 55-70 years with acute or convalescent COVID-19. CDR3s include the opening cysteine and the closing phenylalanine or tryptophan. Each record gives: D gene, clone size, V gene, J gene, CDR3 DNA, CDR3 protein. A D gene is named only where the DNA matches it firmly. Size values are once, few and many counts, or a class for expanded clones, and some rows have none.

>NA|NA|TRBV2|TRBJ2-5
TGTGCCAGCAGTGACGCAGGGGACCTCCAAGAGACCCAGTACTTC
CASSDAGDLQETQYF
>NA|NA|TRBV30|TRBJ2-5
TGTGCCTGGAGTGTAGGGGGGGATAAGACCCAGTACTTC
CAWSVGGDKTQYF
>TRBD1|few|TRBV7-9|TRBJ1-5
TGTGCCAGCAGTCAAACAGGGGACGGCAATCAGCCCCAGCATTTT
CASSQTGDGNQPQHF
>NA|NA|TRBV10-3|TRBJ1-1
TGTGCCTCAAAGGACAGTTTGAACACTGAAGCTTTCTTT
CASKDSLNTEAFF
>NA|NA|TRBV6-4|TRBJ2-1
TGTGCCAGCAGTGAATTGACTGACAATGAGCAGTTCTTC
CASSELTDNEQFF
>TRBD1|NA|TRBV13|TRBJ2-7
TGTGCCAGCAGCTTCGGGACAGCATACGAGCAGTACTTC
CASSFGTAYEQYF
>NA|NA|TRBV12-3/TRBV12-4|TRBJ1-1
TGTGCCAGCAACGACCCCGGCTGGCCAGGAGCTTTCTTT
CASNDPGWPGAFF
>NA|NA|TRBV19|TRBJ1-1
TGTGCCAGTAGTCTACAGGTCATGAACACTGAAGCTTTCTTT
CASSLQVMNTEAFF
>NA|NA|TRBV7-6|TRBJ2-3
TGTGCCAGCAGCCCCCTGGTCAGCGCAACTAGCACAGATACGCAGTATTTT
CASSPLVSATSTDTQYF
>TRBD2|NA|TRBV30|TRBJ2-1
TGTGCCTGGAGCACCCCGGGACTAGCGGCCTACAATGAGCAGTTCTTC
CAWSTPGLAAYNEQFF
>NA|NA|TRBV7-2|TRBJ2-3
TGTGCCAGCAGCTTGAGCTCTTACACAGATACGCAGTATTTT
CASSLSSYTDTQYF
>TRBD1|NA|TRBV4-3|TRBJ1-2
TGCGCCAGCAGCCAGGCTGGCCGGGACAGCAGCTATGGCTACACCTTC
CASSQAGRDSSYGYTF
>TRBD1|NA|TRBV11-2|TRBJ1-2
TGTGCCAGCAGTCCCGGACAGGGGGGGACTGGCTACACCTTC
CASSPGQGGTGYTF
>TRBD1|NA|TRBV7-9|TRBJ2-3
TGTGCCAGCAGCGTCGGGACAGATGTGGATACGCAGTATTTT
CASSVGTDVDTQYF
>NA|NA|TRBV6-4|TRBJ1-1
TGTGCCAGCAGACGACAGTATGACACTGAAGCTTTCTTT
CASRRQYDTEAFF
>NA|NA|TRBV2|TRBJ1-5
TGTGCCAGCAGTGAAGTCAGGGTCAATCAGCCCCAGCATTTT
CASSEVRVNQPQHF
>TRBD2|NA|TRBV5-4|TRBJ2-7
TGTGCCAGCAGCTTGGGGGCGGGAGGCCCCCCATCGGGAATTGGCGAGCAGTACTTC
CASSLGAGGPPSGIGEQYF
>NA|NA|TRBV2|TRBJ1-2
TGTGCCAGCATTTGGGAGGTGAACTATGGCTACACCTTC
CASIWEVNYGYTF
>NA|NA|TRBV7-2|TRBJ2-7
TGTGCCAGCAGGTTGATGATCGCGACAGACGAGCAGTACTTC
CASRLMIATDEQYF
>TRBD2|NA|TRBV9|TRBJ2-7
TGTGCCAGCAGCGCCGGGACTAGCGGAAGCTACGAGCAGTACTTC
CASSAGTSGSYEQYF
>TRBD1|NA|TRBV30|TRBJ2-2
TGTGCCTGGAGTCGAGGGGGCGACACCGGGGAGCTGTTTTTT
CAWSRGGDTGELFF
>TRBD1|NA|TRBV7-8|TRBJ1-1
TGTGCCAGCAGCGTTCTTCTGGGGGCAGGGGGGACTGAAGCTTTCTTT
CASSVLLGAGGTEAFF
>TRBD1|NA|TRBV29-1|TRBJ2-5
TGCAGCGTAAACGACAGGGGCGCGAACCAAGAGACCCAGTACTTC
CSVNDRGANQETQYF
>TRBD2|few|TRBV4-2|TRBJ2-1
TGTGCCAGCAGCCTGAAGACTAGCGGGAGCTCCTACAATGAGCAGTTCTTC
CASSLKTSGSSYNEQFF
>NA|few|TRBV5-5|TRBJ2-2
TGTGCCAGCAGCTTAGGGGCCGGGGAGCTGTTTTTT
CASSLGAGELFF
>NA|once|TRBV5-4|TRBJ2-6
TGTGCCAGCAGCTTGTTGGGGCTGGAAGGGGCCAACGTCCTGACTTTC
CASSLLGLEGANVLTF
>NA|NA|TRBV11-3|TRBJ1-2
TGTGCCAGCAGCTTAAGCAGGGGCGACTATGGCTACACCTTC
CASSLSRGDYGYTF
>NA|NA|TRBV29-1|TRBJ2-3
TGCAGCGTTGAAGTACGGGAGACTAGCACAGATACGCAGTATTTT
CSVEVRETSTDTQYF
>NA|NA|TRBV3-1/TRBV3-2|TRBJ1-3
TGTGCCAGCAGCCTACAGCAAAACACCATATATTTT
CASSLQQNTIYF
>TRBD1|NA|TRBV19|TRBJ2-3
TGTGCCAGTAGTGAGAGGACAGGGGGCTTAAGAGAAGCGCAGTATTTT
CASSERTGGLREAQYF
>NA|NA|TRBV5-4|TRBJ2-6
TGTGCCAGCAGCTTGTCTTCACAGTACTCTGGGGCCAACGTCCTGACTTTC
CASSLSSQYSGANVLTF
>TRBD1|few|TRBV5-1|TRBJ1-4
TGCGCCAGCACTAGGACAGGGGGCGGTAATGAAAAACTGTTTTTT
CASTRTGGGNEKLFF
>NA|NA|TRBV12-3/TRBV12-4|TRBJ2-7
TGTGCCAGCAGTTTAATTCGGAGCTACGAGCAGTACTTC
CASSLIRSYEQYF
>TRBD2|NA|TRBV11-2|TRBJ2-5
TGTGCCAGCAGCTTAGGGCTAAGCGGGAGTGTGGAGACCCAGTACTTC
CASSLGLSGSVETQYF
>TRBD2|NA|TRBV19|TRBJ2-1
TGTGCCAGTAGTCCCCCATCAAGCGGGGGGAGCAATGAGCAGTTCTTC
CASSPPSSGGSNEQFF
>TRBD1|NA|TRBV25-1|TRBJ1-1
TGTGCCAGCAGTGCCGGGACAGGGTTGGCTTTCTTT
CASSAGTGLAFF
>NA|NA|TRBV9|TRBJ1-6
TGTGCCAGCAGCGTAGCTCCGAGCTCCTATAATTCACCCCTCCACTTT
CASSVAPSSYNSPLHF
>NA|NA|TRBV9|TRBJ1-2
TGTGCCAGCAGCCCCAACTCCCTTACCTATGGCTACACCTTC
CASSPNSLTYGYTF
>NA|NA|TRBV5-6|TRBJ1-2
TGTGCCAGCTCCCAGGGTCGCGGCTATGGCTACACCTTC
CASSQGRGYGYTF
>NA|NA|TRBV30|TRBJ1-2
TGTGCCTGGAGTGAACCCTGGAGAGCTACCTATGGCTACACCTTC
CAWSEPWRATYGYTF
>NA|NA|TRBV6-5|TRBJ1-1
TGTGCCAGCAGTTACCCAGGGGACACTGAAGCTTTCTTT
CASSYPGDTEAFF
>TRBD1|NA|TRBV5-1|TRBJ1-2
TGCGCCAGCAGCAGGGGACAGGGGCTAAACTATGGCTACACCTTC
CASSRGQGLNYGYTF
>NA|once|TRBV19|TRBJ2-2
TGTGCCAGTAATTGGGCCAGTGACACCGGGGAGCTGTTTTTT
CASNWASDTGELFF
>NA|NA|TRBV5-1|TRBJ2-7
TGCGCCAGCAGCTTATCGCGAGCGGCCAGCTCCTACGAGCAGTACTTC
CASSLSRAASSYEQYF
>TRBD2|NA|TRBV7-2|TRBJ2-3
TGTGCCAGCAGCTTAGTTGGGCGAGCGGGGGGGCCGGCAGATACGCAGTATTTT
CASSLVGRAGGPADTQYF
>NA|NA|TRBV5-1|TRBJ1-2
TGCGCCAGCAGCTTAGACAGCCTTATGGGACAAGGCTACACCTTC
CASSLDSLMGQGYTF
>TRBD1|NA|TRBV27|TRBJ1-2
TGTGCCAGCAGGGGGGTAGGGACAGCCTATGGCTACACCTTC
CASRGVGTAYGYTF
>NA|NA|TRBV2|TRBJ1-2
TGTGCCAGCAGGGCCGGTGGGGCAAACTATGGCTACACCTTC
CASRAGGANYGYTF
>TRBD2|NA|TRBV11-3|TRBJ2-5
TGTGCCAGCAGGAGGACAGCGGGAGAAGAGACCCAGTACTTC
CASRRTAGEETQYF
>TRBD1|few|TRBV7-2|TRBJ1-4
TGTGCCAGCAGCACAGGGGCAACTAATGAAAAACTGTTTTTT
CASSTGATNEKLFF
>TRBD2|once|TRBV5-8|TRBJ2-1
TGTGCCAGCAGCGGCGCCCGGACTAGCGGGGAATATTACAATGAGCAGTTCTTC
CASSGARTSGEYYNEQFF
>NA|few|TRBV11-3|TRBJ1-3
TGTGCCAGCAGCCCCTCAGGGGCGGTTGGAAACACCATATATTTT
CASSPSGAVGNTIYF
>NA|NA|TRBV5-1|TRBJ2-7
TGCGCCAGCAGCTTGGCCTGGCAGGGGAACGAGCAGTACTTC
CASSLAWQGNEQYF
>NA|NA|TRBV2|TRBJ1-5
TGTGCCAGCAGTGAGGAGAGAGATCAGCATTTT
CASSEERDQHF
>TRBD2|once|TRBV6-5|TRBJ2-1
TGTGCCAGCAATCCTCGGACTAGCGACTACAATGAGCAGTTCTTC
CASNPRTSDYNEQFF
>TRBD1|NA|TRBV11-2|TRBJ1-2
TGTGCCAGCAGCTCCATGGGGACAGGGGGCAATGGCTACACCTTC
CASSSMGTGGNGYTF
>NA|once|TRBV27|TRBJ2-3
TGTGCCAGCAGTCCCGACCCGGGGAGGCAGTATTTT
CASSPDPGRQYF
>TRBD1|NA|TRBV7-3|TRBJ1-3
TGTGCCAGCAGCTCCCCGGGACAGGGCTCTGGAAACACCATATATTTT
CASSSPGQGSGNTIYF